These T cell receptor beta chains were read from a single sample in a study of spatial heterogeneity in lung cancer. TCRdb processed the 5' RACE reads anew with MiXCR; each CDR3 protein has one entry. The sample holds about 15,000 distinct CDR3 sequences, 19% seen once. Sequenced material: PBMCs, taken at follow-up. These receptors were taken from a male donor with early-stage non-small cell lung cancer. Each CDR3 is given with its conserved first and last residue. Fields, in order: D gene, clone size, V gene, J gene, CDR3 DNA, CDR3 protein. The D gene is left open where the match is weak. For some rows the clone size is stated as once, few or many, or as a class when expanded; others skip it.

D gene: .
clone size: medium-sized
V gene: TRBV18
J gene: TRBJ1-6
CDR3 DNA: TGTGCCAGCTCAATTTCTCTCGGGGGCAATTCACCCCTCCACTTT
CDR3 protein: CASSISLGGNSPLHF

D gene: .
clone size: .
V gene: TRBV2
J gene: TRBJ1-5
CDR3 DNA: TGTGCCAGCAATCGGGGGGCGGCTCAGCCCCAGCATTTT
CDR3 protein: CASNRGAAQPQHF

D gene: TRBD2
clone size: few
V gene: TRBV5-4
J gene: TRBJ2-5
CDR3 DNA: TGTGCCAGCAGCTCCCGAAAAGCGGGGGGGAAAGAGACCCAGTACTTC
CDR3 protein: CASSSRKAGGKETQYF

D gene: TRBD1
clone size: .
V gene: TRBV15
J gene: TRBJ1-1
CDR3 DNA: TGTGCCACCAGCAGACAACAGGGGGGAAACACTGAAGCTTTCTTT
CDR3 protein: CATSRQQGGNTEAFF

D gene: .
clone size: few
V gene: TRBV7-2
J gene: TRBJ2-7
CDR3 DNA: TGTGCCAGCAGCTTACCCGGCGCAGGGATGGCGGGCGAGCAGTACTTC
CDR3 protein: CASSLPGAGMAGEQYF

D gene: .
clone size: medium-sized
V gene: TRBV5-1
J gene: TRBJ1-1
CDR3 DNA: TGCGCCAGCAGCTTGATCGGGGCGAACACTGAAGCTTTCTTT
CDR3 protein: CASSLIGANTEAFF

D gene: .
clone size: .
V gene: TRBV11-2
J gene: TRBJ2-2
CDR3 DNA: TGTGCCAGCAGCTTAGCAGCTAGGAACACCGGGGAGCTGTTTTTT
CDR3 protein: CASSLAARNTGELFF

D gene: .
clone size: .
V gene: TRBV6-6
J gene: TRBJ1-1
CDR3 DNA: TGTGCCAGCAGCCTGGACGGAGGGATTGGCACTGAAGCTTTCTTT
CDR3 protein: CASSLDGGIGTEAFF

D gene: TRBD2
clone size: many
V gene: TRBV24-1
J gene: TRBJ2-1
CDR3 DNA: TGTGCCACCAGTGATTCCGGGACTAGCGAAATCAATGAGCAGTTCTTC
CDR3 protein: CATSDSGTSEINEQFF

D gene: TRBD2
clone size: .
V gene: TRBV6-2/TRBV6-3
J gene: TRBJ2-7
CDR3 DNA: TGTGCCAGCAGTTACAAAACGGGAGGGATCTACGAGCAGTACTTC
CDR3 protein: CASSYKTGGIYEQYF

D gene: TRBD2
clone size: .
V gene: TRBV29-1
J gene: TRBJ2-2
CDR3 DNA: TGCAGTTGGCGGGGGACCACCGGGGAGCTGTTTTTT
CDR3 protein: CSWRGTTGELFF

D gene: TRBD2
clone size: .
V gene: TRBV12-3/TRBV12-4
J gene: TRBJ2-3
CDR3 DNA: TGTGCCAGCAGTCTTACCGGACTAGCGACAGATACGCAGTATTTT
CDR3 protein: CASSLTGLATDTQYF

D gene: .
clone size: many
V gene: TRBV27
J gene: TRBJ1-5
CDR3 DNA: TGTGCCAGCAGTCCCCGGACTGGCTACAATCAGCCCCAGCATTTT
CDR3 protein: CASSPRTGYNQPQHF

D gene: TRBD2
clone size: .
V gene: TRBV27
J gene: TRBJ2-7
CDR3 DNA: TGTGCCAGCAGTTTAACTAGCGGGGGTTCCTACGAGCAGTACTTC
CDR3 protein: CASSLTSGGSYEQYF

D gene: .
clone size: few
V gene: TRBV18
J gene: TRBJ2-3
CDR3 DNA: TGTGCCAGCTCACCGGGGGCCGGAGATACGCAGTATTTT
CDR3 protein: CASSPGAGDTQYF

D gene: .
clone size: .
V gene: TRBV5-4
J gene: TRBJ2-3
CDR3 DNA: TGTGCCAGCAGCTTGGATGGCTTCACAGATACGCAGTATTTT
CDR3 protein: CASSLDGFTDTQYF

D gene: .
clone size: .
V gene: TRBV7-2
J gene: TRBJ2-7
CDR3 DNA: TGTGCCAGCAGCCCACAAGGGGGGCAAACCGGCGAGCAGTACTTC
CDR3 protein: CASSPQGGQTGEQYF

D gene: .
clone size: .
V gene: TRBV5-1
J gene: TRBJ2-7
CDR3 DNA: TGCGCCAGCAGCTTGGTGGCTCGTGGCGAGCAGTACTTC
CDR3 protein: CASSLVARGEQYF

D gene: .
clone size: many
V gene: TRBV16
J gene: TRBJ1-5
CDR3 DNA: TGTGCCAGCAGCCAATCAGCCCTGGTGGGGAATCAGCCCCAGCATTTT
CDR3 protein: CASSQSALVGNQPQHF

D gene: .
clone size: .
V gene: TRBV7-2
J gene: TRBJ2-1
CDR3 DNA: TGTGCCGGCAGCGCTAGGGGTGAGCAGTTCTTC
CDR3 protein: CAGSARGEQFF

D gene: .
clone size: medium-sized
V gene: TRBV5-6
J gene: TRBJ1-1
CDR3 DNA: TGTGCCAGCAGCTTGGTTTCAGGGATGAACACTGAAGCTTTCTTT
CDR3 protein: CASSLVSGMNTEAFF

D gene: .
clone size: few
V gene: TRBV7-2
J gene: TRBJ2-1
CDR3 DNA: TGTGCAGCAGGAGGGGGGCCCGCCTGGAGGGAGCAGTTCTTC
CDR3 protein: CAAGGGPAWREQFF

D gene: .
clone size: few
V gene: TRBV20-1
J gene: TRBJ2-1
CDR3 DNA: TGCAGTGGGGGCATTGGGGGCAATGAGCAGTTCTTC
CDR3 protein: CSGGIGGNEQFF

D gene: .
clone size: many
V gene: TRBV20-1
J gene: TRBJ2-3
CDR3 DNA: TGCAGTGCACCAGTCCCCCAGCTAGCGACAGATACGCAGTATTTT
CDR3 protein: CSAPVPQLATDTQYF

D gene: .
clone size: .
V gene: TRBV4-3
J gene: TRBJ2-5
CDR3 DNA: TGCGCCAGCAGCCAGGCCTTAGGGGAGACCCAGTACTTC
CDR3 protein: CASSQALGETQYF

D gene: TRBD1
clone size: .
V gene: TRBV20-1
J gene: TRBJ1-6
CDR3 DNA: TGCAGTGCTTTGGGACAGGGGGCGAGGTCACCCCTCCACTTT
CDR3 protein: CSALGQGARSPLHF

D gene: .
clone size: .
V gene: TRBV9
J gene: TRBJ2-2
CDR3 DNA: TGTGCCAGCAGCGTATTCAGTTTAAACACCGGGGAGCTGTTTTTT
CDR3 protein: CASSVFSLNTGELFF

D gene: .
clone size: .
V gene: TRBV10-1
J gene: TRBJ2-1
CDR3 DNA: TGCGCCAGCAGTGTGGGCTATGAGGACAATGAGCAGTTCTTC
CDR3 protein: CASSVGYEDNEQFF

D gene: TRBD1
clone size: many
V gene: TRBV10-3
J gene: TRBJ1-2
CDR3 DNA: TGTGCCATCAGTGCTCCGGGACAGGGGTCCTCTGGCTACACCTTC
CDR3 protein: CAISAPGQGSSGYTF